This TCR beta chain was captured by sequencing in a study of blood T cells in healthy people across ages. This clonotype was picked up a small number of times. This CDR3 has 12 residues. Germline V gene lookup returns CDR1 SQVTM and CDR2 ANQGSEA. The V end lost 4 bases, the J end lost 4 bases, and 11 bases lay between the germline ends. A J-beta primer mix and a sample-barcoded 5' primer were used in a second PCR of about 7 to 12 cycles. TCRdb re-called the 5' RACE reads through MiXCR, storing one row per CDR3 protein. The table lists 1 million or so distinct CDR3 sequences, about 25% of them singletons, with approximately 0.75% in the top ten. This same sample was also taken into another study, of T cells of mothers and their children.

The origin of this receptor is a girl aged 2-10 years in good health. This rearrangement joins TRBV29-1 to TRBJ2-7, with D tentatively TRBD2 (5 bases). Material for sequencing was blood. CDR3 bases: TGCAGCGTTGGGCCCGGCGGGTACGAGCAGTACTTC. It translates to CSVGPGGYEQYF.